This T cell receptor (beta chain) emerged from a study of T cell responses to AZD1222 COVID-19 vaccine. The study, taken as a whole, reports: Vaccine-associated CD4 TCRs ranged over spike, dominating at 160-218 and 743-854.

Points on this clone: Its antigen is unknown.

The table came from immunoSEQ multiplex PCR; TCRdb's copy has only in-frame clones and leaves some out. Counted here are over 100,000 clones, 70% to 90% occurring once; the ten biggest clones make up more than 10%. CDR3 size: 15 residues. V lost 5 bases to trimming and J lost 6 bases; unmatched junction nucleotides: 13. Germline V gives CDR1 SGHAT, CDR2 FQNNGV. The J gene is TRBJ2-7, the V gene TRBV11-2, with TRBD2 matching 7 bases. The receptor comes from an adult in good health. The sample in question was peripheral blood, obtained on day 0 of MenACWY control vaccination. This CDR3 reads CASSPLGGRKVEQYF. The CDR3 DNA sequence: TGTGCCAGCAGCCCTCTTGGCGGGAGAAAGGTCGAGCAGTACTTC.